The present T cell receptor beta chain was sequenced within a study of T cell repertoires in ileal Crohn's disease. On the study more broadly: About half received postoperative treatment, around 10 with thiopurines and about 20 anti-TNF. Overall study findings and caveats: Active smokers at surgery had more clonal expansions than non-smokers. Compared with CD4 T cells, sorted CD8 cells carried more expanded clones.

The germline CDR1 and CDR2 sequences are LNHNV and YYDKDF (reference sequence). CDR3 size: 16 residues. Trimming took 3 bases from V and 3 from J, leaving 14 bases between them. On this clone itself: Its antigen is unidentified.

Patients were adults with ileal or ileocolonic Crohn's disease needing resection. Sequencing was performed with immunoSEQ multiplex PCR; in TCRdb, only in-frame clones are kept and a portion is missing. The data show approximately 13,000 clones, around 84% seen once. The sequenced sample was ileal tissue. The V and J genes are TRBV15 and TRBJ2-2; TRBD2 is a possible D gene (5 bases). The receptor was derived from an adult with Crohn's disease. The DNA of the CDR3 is TGTGCCACCAGCAGGGAGACGGGGTGGGACACCGGGGAGCTGTTTTTT. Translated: CATSRETGWDTGELFF.